Presented here are 7 T cell receptor beta chains from one specimen sequenced in a study of blood T cell repertoires in COVID-19. Libraries were prepared by immunoSEQ multiplex PCR; TCRdb keeps only in-frame clonotypes and omits some of them. In the table there are about 74,000 clones, roughly four fifths of which are singletons. Sequencing used peripheral blood. These receptors were taken from a human donor in a cohort sampled during active COVID-19.

This rearrangement joins TRBV7-9 to TRBJ1-2, with D unresolved. This CDR3 contains 13 residues. CDR1 and CDR2 (germline): SEHNR, FQNEAQ (reference sequence). The V end lost 8 bases, the J end lost 0 bases, and 10 bases lay between the germline ends. The CDR3 bases are TGTGCCAGCGCGACAAATACTAACTATGGCTACACCTTC. It is translated as CASATNTNYGYTF.

In this sample, this clone turned up a few times. The chain combines TRBV5-6 with TRBJ2-7; D is unclear. Germline V CDR1 and CDR2: SGHDT, YYEEEE. The V end lost 2 bases, the J end lost 7 bases, and 7 bases lay between the germline ends. CDR3 length equals 11 residues. Here the CDR3 reads CASSFVEEQYF. Written as DNA, the CDR3 is TGTGCCAGCAGCTTTGTCGAGGAGCAGTACTTC.

This clone appeared a single time. Distinct nucleotide sequences in the sample also encode this CDR3. The V call is TRBV2, the J call TRBJ2-5, with 10 bases aligning to TRBD2. The CDR3 contains 12 residues. Per the germline V gene, CDR1 is SNHLY and CDR2 is FYNNEI. Losses at the gene ends were 8 bases for V and 4 bases for J; bases not matched to a gene: 1. CDR3 coding DNA: TGTGCCAGCCGACTAGCGGGAGAGACCCAGTACTTC. Residues: CASRLAGETQYF.

This rearrangement joins TRBV12-1 to TRBJ2-4; the table's TRBD2 call for D was not verified on the DNA. TRBV12-1 is a pseudogene. The length of the CDR3 is 18 residues. The CDR3 sequence: CASSSTLTLASTKNIQYF. The CDR3 DNA reads as TGTGCCAGCAGCTCAACCTTGACCCTAGCGTCAACCAAAAACATTCAGTACTTC.

The gene calls are TRBV5-4 and TRBJ2-7; 8 nucleotides align to TRBD1. V gave up 4 bases and J gave up 9 bases; unmatched junction bases: 9. The CDR3 has 13 residues. CDR1 and CDR2 (germline): SGHNT, YYREEE (reference sequence). CDR3 DNA sequence: TGTGCCAGCAGCGCGGACAGGGTTTCTGTGCAGTACTTC. Translating it yields CASSADRVSVQYF.

This sequence joins TRBV19 and TRBJ1-1, with 8 bases fitting TRBD1. Germline V lookup: CDR1 LNHDA, CDR2 SQIVND (reference sequence). The CDR3 consists of 12 residues. The V and J ends lost 10 bases and 3 bases, in that order; junction bases with no gene match: 4. In DNA form, the CDR3 reads TGTGCCATGGAGACAGGGGACACTGAAGCTTTCTTT. Protein: CAMETGDTEAFF. Using reference TRBV19 and TRBJ1-1 for the parts outside the CDR3, the full variable domain is DGGITQSPKYLFRKEGQNVTLSCEQNLNHDAMYWYRQDPGQGLRLIYYSQIVNDFQKGDIAEGYSVSREKKESFPLTVTSAQKNPTAFYLCAMETGDTEAFFGQGTRLTVV.

The chain carries TRBV5-8 and TRBJ2-7; the match to TRBD2 covers 10 bases. Looked up from germline, CDR1 is SGHTS and CDR2 is YDEGEE. V trimming: 3 bases; J trimming: 3 bases; junction bases outside the gene matches: 6. The CDR3 runs 15 residues. CDR3 sequence: CASSWTSGPVYEQYF. DNA of the CDR3: TGTGCCAGCAGCTGGACTAGCGGACCCGTCTACGAGCAGTACTTC.